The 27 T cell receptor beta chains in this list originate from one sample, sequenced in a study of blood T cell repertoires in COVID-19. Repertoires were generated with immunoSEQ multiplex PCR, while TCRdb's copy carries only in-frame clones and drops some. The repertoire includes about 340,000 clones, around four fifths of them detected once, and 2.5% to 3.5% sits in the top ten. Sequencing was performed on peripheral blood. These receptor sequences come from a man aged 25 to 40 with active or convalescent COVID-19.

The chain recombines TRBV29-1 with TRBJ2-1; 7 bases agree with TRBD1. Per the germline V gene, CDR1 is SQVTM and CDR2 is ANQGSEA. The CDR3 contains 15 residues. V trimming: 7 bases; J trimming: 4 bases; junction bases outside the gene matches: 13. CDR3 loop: CSAETGTDLYNEQFF. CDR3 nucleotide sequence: TGCAGCGCCGAAACCGGGACAGATCTATACAATGAGCAGTTCTTC.

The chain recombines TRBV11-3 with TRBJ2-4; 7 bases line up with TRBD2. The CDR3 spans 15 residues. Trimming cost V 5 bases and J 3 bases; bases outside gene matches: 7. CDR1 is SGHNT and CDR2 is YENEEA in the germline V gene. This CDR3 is CASSPGGDDKNIQYF. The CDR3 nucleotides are TGTGCCAGCAGCCCTGGGGGGGATGACAAAAACATTCAGTACTTC.

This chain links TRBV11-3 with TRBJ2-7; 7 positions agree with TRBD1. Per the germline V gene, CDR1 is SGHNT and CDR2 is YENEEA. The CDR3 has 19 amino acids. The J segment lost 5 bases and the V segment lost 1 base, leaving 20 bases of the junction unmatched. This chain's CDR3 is CASSLVLETGRVPYNEQYF. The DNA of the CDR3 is TGTGCCAGCAGCTTAGTATTAGAGACAGGGCGAGTCCCTTACAACGAGCAGTACTTC. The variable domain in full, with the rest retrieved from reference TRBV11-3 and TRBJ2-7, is EAGVVQSPRYKIIEKKQPVAFWCNPISGHNTLYWYLQNLGQGPELLIRYENEEAVDDSQLPKDRFSAERLKGVDSTLKIQPAELGDSAVYLCASSLVLETGRVPYNEQYFGPGTRLTVT.

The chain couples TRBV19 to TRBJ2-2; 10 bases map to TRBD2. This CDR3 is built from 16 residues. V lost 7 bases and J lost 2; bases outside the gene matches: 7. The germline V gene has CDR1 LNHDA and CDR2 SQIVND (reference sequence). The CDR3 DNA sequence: TGTGCCAGTACTCTAGCGGGGGCTATAAACACCGGGGAGCTGTTTTTT. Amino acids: CASTLAGAINTGELFF.

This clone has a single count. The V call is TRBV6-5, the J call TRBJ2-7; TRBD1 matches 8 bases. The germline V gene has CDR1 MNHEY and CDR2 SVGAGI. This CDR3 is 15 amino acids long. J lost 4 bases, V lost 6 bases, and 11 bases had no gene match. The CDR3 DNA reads TGTGCCAGCAGCCTCCGGGACAGGAGCCTATACGAGCAGTACTTC. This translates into CASSLRDRSLYEQYF.

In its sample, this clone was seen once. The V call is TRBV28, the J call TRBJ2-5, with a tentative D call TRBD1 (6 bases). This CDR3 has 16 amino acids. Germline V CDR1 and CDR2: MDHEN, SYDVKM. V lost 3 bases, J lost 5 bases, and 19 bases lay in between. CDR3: CASSFADNRVGETQYF. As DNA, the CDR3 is TGTGCCAGCAGTTTCGCCGACAACAGGGTGGGGGAGACCCAGTACTTC.

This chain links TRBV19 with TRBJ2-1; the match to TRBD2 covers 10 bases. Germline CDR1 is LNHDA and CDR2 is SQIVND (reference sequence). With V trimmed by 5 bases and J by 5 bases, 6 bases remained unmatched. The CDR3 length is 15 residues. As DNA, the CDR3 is TGTGCCAGTAGTCTGCTAGCGGGAGTAAACAATGAGCAGTTCTTC. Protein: CASSLLAGVNNEQFF.

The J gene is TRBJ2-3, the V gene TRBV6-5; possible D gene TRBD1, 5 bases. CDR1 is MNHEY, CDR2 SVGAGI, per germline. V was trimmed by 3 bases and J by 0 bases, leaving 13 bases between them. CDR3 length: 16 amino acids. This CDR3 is CASSYAPTDSTDTQYF. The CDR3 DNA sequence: TGTGCCAGCAGTTATGCCCCGACAGATAGCACAGATACGCAGTATTTT.

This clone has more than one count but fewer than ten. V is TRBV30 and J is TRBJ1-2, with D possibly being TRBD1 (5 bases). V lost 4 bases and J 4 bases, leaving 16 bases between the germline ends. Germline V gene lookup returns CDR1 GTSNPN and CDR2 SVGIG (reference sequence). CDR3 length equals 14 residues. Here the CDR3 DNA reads TGTGCCTGGACGGACCAGGGTCAGGGCTATGGCTACACCTTC. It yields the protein CAWTDQGQGYGYTF.

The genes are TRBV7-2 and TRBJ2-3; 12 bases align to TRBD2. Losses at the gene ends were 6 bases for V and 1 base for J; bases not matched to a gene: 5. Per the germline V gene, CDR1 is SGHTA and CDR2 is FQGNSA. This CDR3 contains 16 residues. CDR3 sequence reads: CASSLAGGLGTDTQYF. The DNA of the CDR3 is TGTGCCAGCAGTCTAGCGGGGGGGCTGGGCACAGATACGCAGTATTTT.

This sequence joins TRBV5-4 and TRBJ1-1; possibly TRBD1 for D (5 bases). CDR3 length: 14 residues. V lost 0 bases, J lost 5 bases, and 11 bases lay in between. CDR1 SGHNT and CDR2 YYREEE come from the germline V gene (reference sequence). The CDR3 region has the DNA TGTGCCAGCAGCTTGGGCGGGGGGGGGACTGAAGCTTTCTTT. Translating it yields CASSLGGGGTEAFF.

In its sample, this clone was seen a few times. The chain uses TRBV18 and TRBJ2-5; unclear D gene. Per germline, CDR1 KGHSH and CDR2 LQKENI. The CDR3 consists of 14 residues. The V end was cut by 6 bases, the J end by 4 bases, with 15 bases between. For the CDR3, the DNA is TGTGCCAGCTCTTTGCCTGGGCGTGGAGAGACCCAGTACTTC. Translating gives CASSLPGRGETQYF.

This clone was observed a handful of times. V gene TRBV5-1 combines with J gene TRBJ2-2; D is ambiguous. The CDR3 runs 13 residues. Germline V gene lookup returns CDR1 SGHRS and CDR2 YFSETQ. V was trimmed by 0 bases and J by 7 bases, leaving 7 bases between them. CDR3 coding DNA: TGCGCCAGCAGCTTGGGTGGCCGCGGGGAGCTGTTTTTT. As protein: CASSLGGRGELFF.

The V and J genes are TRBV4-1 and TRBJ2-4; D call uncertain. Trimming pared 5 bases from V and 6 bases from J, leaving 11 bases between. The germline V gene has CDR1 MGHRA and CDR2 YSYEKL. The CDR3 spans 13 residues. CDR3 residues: CASSYRHGNIQYF. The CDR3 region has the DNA TGCGCCAGCAGCTACCGACACGGAAACATTCAGTACTTC.

The CDR3 DNA sequence: TGTGCCACCTCTCAGGGGGCGGGTCAGCCCCAGCATTTT. This gives the protein CATSQGAGQPQHF. This chain uses TRBV6-5 with TRBJ1-5, with 8 bases fitting TRBD1. Germline V gives CDR1 MNHEY, CDR2 SVGAGI. This CDR3 region has 13 residues. V gave up 10 bases and J gave up 6 bases; unmatched junction bases: 8.

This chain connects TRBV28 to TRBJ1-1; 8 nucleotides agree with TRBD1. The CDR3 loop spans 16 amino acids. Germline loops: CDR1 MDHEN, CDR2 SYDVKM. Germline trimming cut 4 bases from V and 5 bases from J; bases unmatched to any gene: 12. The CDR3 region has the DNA TGTGCCAGCAGTTCAGACAGGGGCCGGGTGGTGACTGAAGCTTTCTTT. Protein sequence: CASSSDRGRVVTEAFF.

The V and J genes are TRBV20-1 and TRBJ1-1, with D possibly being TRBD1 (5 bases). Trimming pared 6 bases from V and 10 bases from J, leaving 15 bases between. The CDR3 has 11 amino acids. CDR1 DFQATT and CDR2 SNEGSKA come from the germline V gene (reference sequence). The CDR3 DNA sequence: TGCAGTGCCGGGGGGGGTGCGGCAGCTTTCTTT. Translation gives CSAGGGAAAFF.

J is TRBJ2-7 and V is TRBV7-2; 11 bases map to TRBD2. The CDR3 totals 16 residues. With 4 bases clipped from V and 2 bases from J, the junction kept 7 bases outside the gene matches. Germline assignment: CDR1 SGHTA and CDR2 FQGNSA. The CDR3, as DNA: TGTGCCAGCAGCTCTCGACTAGCGGGGATAGCCTACGAGCAGTACTTC. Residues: CASSSRLAGIAYEQYF.

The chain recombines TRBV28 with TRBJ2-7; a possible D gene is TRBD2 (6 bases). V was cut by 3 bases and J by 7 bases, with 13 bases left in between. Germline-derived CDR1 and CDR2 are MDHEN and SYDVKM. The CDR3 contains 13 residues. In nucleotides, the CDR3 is TGTGCCAGCAGTTTGGGCGCGGGACGAGAGCAGTACTTC. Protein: CASSLGAGREQYF.

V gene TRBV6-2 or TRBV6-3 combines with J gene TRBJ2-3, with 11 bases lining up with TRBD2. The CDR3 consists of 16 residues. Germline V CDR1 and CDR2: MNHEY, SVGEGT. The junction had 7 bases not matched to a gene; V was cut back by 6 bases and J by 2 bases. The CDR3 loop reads CASRPTSGRDTDTQYF. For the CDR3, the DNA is TGTGCCAGCAGGCCTACTAGCGGGAGAGACACAGATACGCAGTATTTT.

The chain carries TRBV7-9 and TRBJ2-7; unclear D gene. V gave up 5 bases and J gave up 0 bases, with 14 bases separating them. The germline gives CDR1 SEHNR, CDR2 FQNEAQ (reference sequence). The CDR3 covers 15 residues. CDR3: CASSTKLISSYEQYF. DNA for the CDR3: TGTGCCAGCAGCACGAAGCTGATTTCCTCCTACGAGCAGTACTTC.

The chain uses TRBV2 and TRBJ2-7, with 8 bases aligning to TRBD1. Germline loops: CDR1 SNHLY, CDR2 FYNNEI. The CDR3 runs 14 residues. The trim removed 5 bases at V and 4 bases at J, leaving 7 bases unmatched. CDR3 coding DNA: TGTGCCAGCAGTTACCGGACAGGGTCGTACGAGCAGTACTTC. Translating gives CASSYRTGSYEQYF.

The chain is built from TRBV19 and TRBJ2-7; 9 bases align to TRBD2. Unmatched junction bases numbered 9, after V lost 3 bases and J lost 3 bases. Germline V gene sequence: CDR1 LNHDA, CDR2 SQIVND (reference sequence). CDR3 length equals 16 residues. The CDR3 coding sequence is TGTGCCAGTAGTATTCACGACGGCGGGAGGGGCTACGAGCAGTACTTC. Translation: CASSIHDGGRGYEQYF.

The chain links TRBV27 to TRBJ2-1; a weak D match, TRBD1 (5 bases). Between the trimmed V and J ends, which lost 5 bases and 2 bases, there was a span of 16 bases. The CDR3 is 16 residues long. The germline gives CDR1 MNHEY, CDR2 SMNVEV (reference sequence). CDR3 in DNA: TGTGCCAGCAGTCTCGCCTCAGGGTGGACCTACAATGAGCAGTTCTTC. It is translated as CASSLASGWTYNEQFF.

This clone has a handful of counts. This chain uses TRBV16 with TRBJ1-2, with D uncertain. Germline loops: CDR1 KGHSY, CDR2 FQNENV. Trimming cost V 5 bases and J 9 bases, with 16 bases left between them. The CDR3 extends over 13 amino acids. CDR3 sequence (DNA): TGTGCCAGCAGCTCCCCGGGGAGAAGTAGCTACACCTTC. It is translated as CASSSPGRSSYTF.

The CDR3 DNA reads as TGTGCCAGCAGCCATCTCCGCCCGGGGGGACCCTCCTACAATGAGCAGTTCTTC. Its protein is CASSHLRPGGPSYNEQFF. V usage is TRBV4-2 and J usage is TRBJ2-1; 7 nucleotides align to TRBD2. V shed 3 bases, J shed 0 bases, and the junction held 11 bases outside the gene matches. Germline lookup yields CDR1 LGHNA and CDR2 YNFKEQ. This CDR3 region has 18 residues.

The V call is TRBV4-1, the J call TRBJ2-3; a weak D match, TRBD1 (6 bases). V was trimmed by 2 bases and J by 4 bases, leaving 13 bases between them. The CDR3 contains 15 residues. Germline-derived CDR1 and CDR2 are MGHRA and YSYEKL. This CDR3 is CASSQIGTLADTQYF. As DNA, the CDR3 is TGCGCCAGCAGCCAAATCGGGACACTGGCAGATACGCAGTATTTT.